The rows below give T cell receptor beta chains drawn from one sample of a study of shared clonotypes between healthy human individuals. Some clones are missing from TCRdb's copy, which holds only in-frame ones; the method was immunoSEQ multiplex PCR. The table records 2 million to 2.5 million clones, roughly 95% of them present only once. Sequences were obtained from naive CD4+ T cells sorted from blood. Receptors originate from a man in his late teens or twenties in good health. CDR3s include the opening cysteine and the closing phenylalanine or tryptophan. The D gene is left open where the match is weak. Only part of the rows carry a size: once, few, many, or a class if the clone is expanded.

d_gene: TRBD1; v_gene: TRBV28; abundance: NA; j_gene: TRBJ1-2; CDR3aa: CASSFQTGKNYGYTF; CDR3nt: TGTGCCAGCAGTTTCCAGACAGGGAAAAACTATGGCTACACCTTC
d_gene: NA; v_gene: TRBV27; abundance: NA; j_gene: TRBJ1-5; CDR3aa: CASSYTPNQPQHF; CDR3nt: TGTGCCAGCAGTTACACCCCGAATCAGCCCCAGCATTTT
d_gene: NA; v_gene: TRBV15; abundance: NA; j_gene: TRBJ1-2; CDR3aa: CATSRDAVLGVFGYGYTF; CDR3nt: TGTGCCACCAGCAGAGACGCGGTGTTGGGGGTGTTTGGCTATGGCTACACCTTC
d_gene: NA; v_gene: TRBV11-3; abundance: NA; j_gene: TRBJ2-4; CDR3aa: CASSETGTPPLYF; CDR3nt: TGTGCCAGCAGCGAAACCGGGACACCACCCTTGTACTTC
d_gene: TRBD2; v_gene: TRBV4-3; abundance: NA; j_gene: TRBJ2-1; CDR3aa: CASSQGERSGRAGDEQFF; CDR3nt: TGCGCCAGCAGCCAGGGAGAGCGGAGCGGGAGGGCCGGCGATGAGCAGTTCTTC
d_gene: NA; v_gene: TRBV10-1; abundance: NA; j_gene: TRBJ2-1; CDR3aa: CASSDRTKGNEQFF; CDR3nt: TGCGCCAGCAGTGACAGGACTAAGGGTAATGAGCAGTTCTTC
d_gene: NA; v_gene: TRBV6-4; abundance: NA; j_gene: TRBJ1-1; CDR3aa: CASPGHVGTEAFF; CDR3nt: TGTGCCAGCCCAGGGCACGTAGGAACTGAAGCTTTCTTT
d_gene: NA; v_gene: TRBV19; abundance: NA; j_gene: TRBJ2-1; CDR3aa: CATRGGGLYNEQFF; CDR3nt: TGTGCCACCAGAGGAGGGGGCCTTTACAATGAGCAGTTCTTC
d_gene: TRBD2; v_gene: TRBV30; abundance: NA; j_gene: TRBJ2-1; CDR3aa: CAWGLADFSSYNEQFF; CDR3nt: TGTGCTTGGGGACTAGCGGACTTCTCTTCTTACAATGAGCAGTTCTTC
d_gene: TRBD2; v_gene: TRBV6-5; abundance: NA; j_gene: TRBJ2-7; CDR3aa: CASTSLAGGYYEQYF; CDR3nt: TGTGCCAGCACCTCGCTAGCGGGAGGGTATTACGAGCAGTACTTC
d_gene: NA; v_gene: TRBV7-2; abundance: NA; j_gene: TRBJ1-1; CDR3aa: CASSLVGHNTEAFF; CDR3nt: TGTGCCAGCAGCTTAGTTGGTCACAACACTGAAGCTTTCTTT
d_gene: NA; v_gene: TRBV5-1; abundance: NA; j_gene: TRBJ1-1; CDR3aa: CASSLAAGNTEAFF; CDR3nt: TGCGCCAGCAGCTTGGCCGCAGGGAACACTGAAGCTTTCTTT
d_gene: NA; v_gene: TRBV19; abundance: NA; j_gene: TRBJ2-7; CDR3aa: CASSITGSYEQYF; CDR3nt: TGTGCCAGTAGTATTACGGGCAGCTACGAGCAGTACTTC
d_gene: NA; v_gene: TRBV11-3; abundance: NA; j_gene: TRBJ1-4; CDR3aa: CASSLGPHLEKLFF; CDR3nt: TGTGCCAGCAGCTTAGGTCCGCATCTTGAAAAACTGTTTTTT
d_gene: NA; v_gene: TRBV5-1; abundance: NA; j_gene: TRBJ1-1; CDR3aa: CASSLEVYTEAFF; CDR3nt: TGCGCCAGCAGCTTGGAGGTATACACTGAAGCTTTCTTT
d_gene: TRBD1; v_gene: TRBV2; abundance: NA; j_gene: TRBJ1-4; CDR3aa: CASMPGQGNEKLFF; CDR3nt: TGTGCCAGCATGCCCGGACAGGGTAATGAAAAACTGTTTTTT
d_gene: TRBD1; v_gene: TRBV19; abundance: NA; j_gene: TRBJ1-5; CDR3aa: CASSPDRGSNQPQHF; CDR3nt: TGTGCCAGTAGTCCGGACAGGGGCAGCAATCAGCCCCAGCATTTT
d_gene: NA; v_gene: TRBV5-4; abundance: NA; j_gene: TRBJ2-2; CDR3aa: CASSFPGMGTGELFF; CDR3nt: TGTGCCAGCAGCTTCCCAGGGATGGGCACCGGGGAGCTGTTTTTT
d_gene: NA; v_gene: TRBV7-9; abundance: NA; j_gene: TRBJ1-1; CDR3aa: CASSLETERNTEAFF; CDR3nt: TGTGCCAGCAGCTTAGAAACAGAAAGGAACACTGAAGCTTTCTTT
d_gene: TRBD1; v_gene: TRBV25-1; abundance: once; j_gene: TRBJ2-2; CDR3aa: CASSVGQGSGELFF; CDR3nt: TGTGCCAGCAGTGTCGGACAGGGTTCGGGGGAGCTGTTTTTT
d_gene: TRBD2; v_gene: TRBV10-3; abundance: NA; j_gene: TRBJ2-7; CDR3aa: CAISEIGEGISYEQYF; CDR3nt: TGTGCCATCAGTGAGATTGGGGAGGGCATCTCCTACGAGCAGTACTTC
d_gene: NA; v_gene: TRBV10-3; abundance: NA; j_gene: TRBJ2-1; CDR3aa: CAISLIAVGGGSSYNEQFF; CDR3nt: TGTGCCATCAGCCTTATCGCGGTGGGTGGGGGGAGCTCCTACAATGAGCAGTTCTTC
d_gene: TRBD1; v_gene: TRBV2; abundance: NA; j_gene: TRBJ2-7; CDR3aa: CASNRQGRTYEQYF; CDR3nt: TGTGCCAGCAACCGACAGGGCCGAACCTACGAGCAGTACTTC
d_gene: NA; v_gene: TRBV15; abundance: NA; j_gene: TRBJ2-3; CDR3aa: CATSSPGAEADTQYF; CDR3nt: TGTGCCACCAGCAGCCCAGGGGCAGAAGCAGATACGCAGTATTTT
d_gene: TRBD1; v_gene: TRBV7-9; abundance: NA; j_gene: TRBJ1-1; CDR3aa: CASSPRQGAMNTEAFF; CDR3nt: TGTGCCAGCAGCCCGAGACAGGGGGCGATGAACACTGAAGCTTTCTTT
d_gene: NA; v_gene: TRBV2; abundance: NA; j_gene: TRBJ1-2; CDR3aa: CASSSRDGHGYTF; CDR3nt: TGTGCCAGCAGCTCCCGGGACGGACATGGCTACACCTTC
d_gene: TRBD1; v_gene: TRBV9; abundance: NA; j_gene: TRBJ1-1; CDR3aa: CASTSPTGTVNTEAFF; CDR3nt: TGTGCCAGCACCAGTCCAACCGGGACAGTGAACACTGAAGCTTTCTTT
d_gene: TRBD2; v_gene: TRBV28; abundance: NA; j_gene: TRBJ2-5; CDR3aa: CASSSPASGGWETQYF; CDR3nt: TGTGCCAGCAGTTCACCGGCTAGCGGGGGTTGGGAGACCCAGTACTTC
d_gene: TRBD1; v_gene: TRBV19; abundance: NA; j_gene: TRBJ1-1; CDR3aa: CASSLRGQNTEAFF; CDR3nt: TGTGCCAGTAGCCTCAGGGGGCAGAACACTGAAGCTTTCTTT
d_gene: TRBD1; v_gene: TRBV11-1; abundance: NA; j_gene: TRBJ1-1; CDR3aa: CASSSRQGRGEAFF; CDR3nt: TGTGCCAGCAGCTCCCGACAGGGTCGCGGTGAAGCTTTCTTT
d_gene: NA; v_gene: TRBV10-3; abundance: NA; j_gene: TRBJ2-5; CDR3aa: CAISESASPETQYF; CDR3nt: TGTGCCATCAGTGAGTCGGCTAGTCCGGAGACCCAGTACTTC
d_gene: TRBD1; v_gene: TRBV7-3; abundance: NA; j_gene: TRBJ1-3; CDR3aa: CASSTGQSGNTIYF; CDR3nt: TGTGCCAGCAGCACGGGACAGTCTGGAAACACCATATATTTT
d_gene: NA; v_gene: TRBV9; abundance: NA; j_gene: TRBJ2-7; CDR3aa: CASSRGGTPPYEQYF; CDR3nt: TGTGCCAGCAGTAGAGGCGGGACTCCACCCTACGAGCAGTACTTC
d_gene: TRBD2; v_gene: TRBV11-2; abundance: NA; j_gene: TRBJ2-1; CDR3aa: CASSSFSGGASYNEQFF; CDR3nt: TGTGCCAGCAGCTCCTTTTCGGGGGGGGCTTCCTACAATGAGCAGTTCTTC
d_gene: NA; v_gene: TRBV10-2; abundance: NA; j_gene: TRBJ1-2; CDR3aa: CASANPAPFSEGYTF; CDR3nt: TGCGCCAGCGCAAACCCGGCCCCCTTCTCGGAGGGCTACACCTTC
d_gene: NA; v_gene: TRBV9; abundance: NA; j_gene: TRBJ2-3; CDR3aa: CASSVGSSSGTDTQYF; CDR3nt: TGTGCCAGCAGCGTAGGCTCCTCTAGCGGCACAGATACGCAGTATTTT
d_gene: TRBD2; v_gene: TRBV6-5; abundance: NA; j_gene: TRBJ2-7; CDR3aa: CASSSSGTSGYEQYF; CDR3nt: TGTGCCAGCAGTTCCTCCGGGACTAGCGGATACGAGCAGTACTTC
d_gene: TRBD1; v_gene: TRBV11-2; abundance: once; j_gene: TRBJ1-2; CDR3aa: CASSLAGTGELIYGYTF; CDR3nt: TGTGCCAGCAGCTTGGCAGGGACAGGGGAGTTAATCTATGGCTACACCTTC
d_gene: TRBD1; v_gene: TRBV7-9; abundance: NA; j_gene: TRBJ1-4; CDR3aa: CASSPPTGAGEKLFF; CDR3nt: TGTGCCAGCAGCCCCCCGACAGGGGCCGGGGAAAAACTGTTTTTT
d_gene: NA; v_gene: TRBV6-5; abundance: NA; j_gene: TRBJ1-5; CDR3aa: CASGEGFEPQHF; CDR3nt: TGTGCCAGCGGAGAGGGTTTTGAGCCCCAGCATTTT
d_gene: NA; v_gene: TRBV5-4; abundance: NA; j_gene: TRBJ1-1; CDR3aa: CASSLESSMNTEAFF; CDR3nt: TGTGCCAGCAGCTTGGAGTCGAGTATGAACACTGAAGCTTTCTTT
d_gene: TRBD1; v_gene: TRBV5-4; abundance: NA; j_gene: TRBJ1-2; CDR3aa: CASSLIIDRGFGYGYTF; CDR3nt: TGTGCCAGCAGCTTGATTATAGACAGGGGGTTTGGCTATGGCTACACCTTC
d_gene: NA; v_gene: TRBV6-6; abundance: few; j_gene: TRBJ2-2; CDR3aa: CASSYSDSSGELFF; CDR3nt: TGTGCCAGCAGCTACTCAGACAGCTCCGGGGAGCTGTTTTTT
d_gene: TRBD1; v_gene: TRBV5-1; abundance: NA; j_gene: TRBJ2-6; CDR3aa: CASSPADRVTGANVLTF; CDR3nt: TGCGCCAGCAGCCCGGCGGACAGGGTTACCGGGGCCAACGTCCTGACTTTC
d_gene: NA; v_gene: TRBV10-3; abundance: NA; j_gene: TRBJ2-2; CDR3aa: CAISGDRNTGELFF; CDR3nt: TGTGCCATCAGCGGCGACAGAAACACCGGGGAGCTGTTTTTT